The rows below give T cell receptor beta chains drawn from one sample of a study of blood T cell repertoires in COVID-19. Only in-frame clones appear in the TCRdb table, and some are missing; sequencing was by immunoSEQ multiplex PCR. The repertoire holds about 72,000 clones, with roughly nine tenths as singletons. Material: peripheral blood. The receptors derive from a human donor in a cohort sampled during active COVID-19. CDR3s include the opening cysteine and the closing phenylalanine or tryptophan. Each record gives: clone size, V gene, J gene, D gene, CDR3 DNA, CDR3 protein. The D gene is left open where the match is weak. Clone size is stated in some rows and not others, as once, few, many or a class when expanded.

clone_size: once
v_call: TRBV7-2
j_call: TRBJ2-2
d_call: -
cdr3_nt: TGTGCCAGCAGCTTAGGGGGGGTCACCGGGGAGCTGTTTTTT
cdr3_aa: CASSLGGVTGELFF

clone_size: -
v_call: TRBV20-1
j_call: TRBJ1-2
d_call: -
cdr3_nt: TGCAGTGCTTCAGCTAACTATGGCTACACCTTC
cdr3_aa: CSASANYGYTF

clone_size: -
v_call: TRBV2
j_call: TRBJ2-7
d_call: -
cdr3_nt: TGTGCCAGCAGTGGACAGGCAACCTACGAGCAGTACTTC
cdr3_aa: CASSGQATYEQYF

clone_size: -
v_call: TRBV28
j_call: TRBJ2-2
d_call: TRBD2
cdr3_nt: TGTGCCAGCAGTTTTCTAGCGGGAGCCGGGGAGCTGTTTTTT
cdr3_aa: CASSFLAGAGELFF

clone_size: -
v_call: TRBV18
j_call: TRBJ2-1
d_call: -
cdr3_nt: TGTGCCAGCTCACCAAGGGGGAACAATGAGCAGTTCTTC
cdr3_aa: CASSPRGNNEQFF

clone_size: -
v_call: TRBV7-2
j_call: TRBJ1-5
d_call: -
cdr3_nt: TGTGCCAGCAGCTTAGGGGGGCAGGTGGGCAATCAGCCCCAGCATTTT
cdr3_aa: CASSLGGQVGNQPQHF

clone_size: -
v_call: TRBV3-1/TRBV3-2
j_call: TRBJ1-5
d_call: TRBD1
cdr3_nt: TGTGCCATCGAAATAAGACCGGGACAGATATTCCAGCCCCAGCATTTT
cdr3_aa: CAIEIRPGQIFQPQHF

clone_size: -
v_call: TRBV7-2
j_call: TRBJ2-6
d_call: -
cdr3_nt: TGTGCCAGCAGCTTAGCCCAGGGGTTAGTCTCTGGGGCCAACGTCCTGACTTTC
cdr3_aa: CASSLAQGLVSGANVLTF

clone_size: -
v_call: TRBV29-1
j_call: TRBJ1-1
d_call: -
cdr3_nt: TGCAGCGTTGGCAAGGGAAGGGGGACTGAAGCTTTCTTT
cdr3_aa: CSVGKGRGTEAFF

clone_size: -
v_call: TRBV11-2
j_call: TRBJ2-5
d_call: -
cdr3_nt: TGTGCCAGCAGCTTAAGGGTCAGGGCTGTTGGTGAGACCCAGTACTTC
cdr3_aa: CASSLRVRAVGETQYF

clone_size: once
v_call: TRBV12-3/TRBV12-4
j_call: TRBJ1-6
d_call: -
cdr3_nt: TGTGCCAGCAGCAGATCACAGGATTCACCCCTCCACTTT
cdr3_aa: CASSRSQDSPLHF

clone_size: -
v_call: TRBV11-3
j_call: TRBJ2-2
d_call: -
cdr3_nt: TGTGCCAGCAGCACAACAGGGACCACCGGGGAGCTGTTTTTT
cdr3_aa: CASSTTGTTGELFF

clone_size: -
v_call: TRBV24-1
j_call: TRBJ2-7
d_call: TRBD1
cdr3_nt: TGTGCCACCAGTGCGGGACAGAAAGTCTACGAGCAGTACTTC
cdr3_aa: CATSAGQKVYEQYF

clone_size: -
v_call: TRBV7-2
j_call: TRBJ2-1
d_call: -
cdr3_nt: TGTGCCAGCAGCTTAGACAGCTCCTCCTACAATGAGCAGTTCTTC
cdr3_aa: CASSLDSSSYNEQFF

clone_size: -
v_call: TRBV19
j_call: TRBJ2-2
d_call: -
cdr3_nt: TGTGCCAGTAGTATCTGGCCCGGGGAGCTGTTTTTT
cdr3_aa: CASSIWPGELFF

clone_size: -
v_call: TRBV6-5
j_call: TRBJ2-5
d_call: TRBD1
cdr3_nt: TGTGCCAGCAGTTCCACACCGACAGGGTTAGAGACCCAGTACTTC
cdr3_aa: CASSSTPTGLETQYF

clone_size: -
v_call: TRBV4-3
j_call: TRBJ2-3
d_call: TRBD2
cdr3_nt: TGCGCCAGCAGCCAAGGGTCCTCGCGGGTATGGACTAGCGGCACAGATACGCAGTATTTT
cdr3_aa: CASSQGSSRVWTSGTDTQYF

clone_size: -
v_call: TRBV30
j_call: TRBJ2-3
d_call: TRBD1
cdr3_nt: TGTGCCCAACGACAGGGCCCAACTAGCACAGATACGCAGTATTTT
cdr3_aa: CAQRQGPTSTDTQYF

clone_size: -
v_call: TRBV7-2
j_call: TRBJ2-5
d_call: TRBD1
cdr3_nt: TGTGCCAGCAGCGCGAGGACAGGGGGTACCGAGACCCAGTACTTC
cdr3_aa: CASSARTGGTETQYF

clone_size: -
v_call: TRBV28
j_call: TRBJ2-3
d_call: -
cdr3_nt: TGTGCCAGCAGGCCCCTCGGGCAGGGTACGCAGTATTTT
cdr3_aa: CASRPLGQGTQYF

clone_size: -
v_call: TRBV6-2/TRBV6-3
j_call: TRBJ2-7
d_call: TRBD1
cdr3_nt: TGTGCCAGCAGTCCGGACAGGGACCCCTCCTACGAGCAGTACTTC
cdr3_aa: CASSPDRDPSYEQYF

clone_size: -
v_call: TRBV4-3
j_call: TRBJ2-7
d_call: -
cdr3_nt: TGCGCCAGCAGCCAAGACCTAGTCGGGAGCTCCTACGAGCAGTACTTC
cdr3_aa: CASSQDLVGSSYEQYF

clone_size: -
v_call: TRBV18
j_call: TRBJ1-3
d_call: TRBD1
cdr3_nt: TGTGCCAGCTCGGACCGGACAGGGTCTGGAAACACCATATATTTT
cdr3_aa: CASSDRTGSGNTIYF

clone_size: -
v_call: TRBV29-1
j_call: TRBJ1-1
d_call: TRBD1
cdr3_nt: TGCAGCGCATACAGGGGCCCGGGGGTTGAAGCTTTCTTT
cdr3_aa: CSAYRGPGVEAFF

clone_size: -
v_call: TRBV19
j_call: TRBJ2-3
d_call: -
cdr3_nt: TGTGCCAGTCGTAGCGGTCGCACAGATACGCAGTATTTT
cdr3_aa: CASRSGRTDTQYF

clone_size: -
v_call: TRBV5-1
j_call: TRBJ2-7
d_call: TRBD1
cdr3_nt: TGCGCCAGCAGCCTGACCGGGACAGAGCACTACGAGCAGTACTTC
cdr3_aa: CASSLTGTEHYEQYF

clone_size: -
v_call: TRBV28
j_call: TRBJ1-3
d_call: -
cdr3_nt: TGTGCCAGCAGGAAAACGTATAGCTCTGGAAACACCATATATTTT
cdr3_aa: CASRKTYSSGNTIYF

clone_size: once
v_call: TRBV15
j_call: TRBJ2-2
d_call: TRBD2
cdr3_nt: TGTGCCACCAGCATACTCCCACAGAGTAGCGGGGCCGGGGAGCTGTTTTTT
cdr3_aa: CATSILPQSSGAGELFF

clone_size: -
v_call: TRBV27
j_call: TRBJ2-2
d_call: -
cdr3_nt: TGTGCCAGCAGTTTGTGGGTCCAGGGCCTTAACACCGGGGAGCTGTTTTTT
cdr3_aa: CASSLWVQGLNTGELFF

clone_size: few
v_call: TRBV28
j_call: TRBJ2-4
d_call: TRBD1
cdr3_nt: TGTGCCAGCAGTGCGCCGGGACAGGGGAAAAACATTCAGTACTTC
cdr3_aa: CASSAPGQGKNIQYF

clone_size: once
v_call: TRBV27
j_call: TRBJ1-4
d_call: -
cdr3_nt: TGTGCCAGCAGTTCTAACAGGGCAGCTAATGAAAAACTGTTTTTT
cdr3_aa: CASSSNRAANEKLFF

clone_size: -
v_call: TRBV19
j_call: TRBJ1-1
d_call: TRBD1
cdr3_nt: TGTGCCAGTAGCGACAGGGTGGGGTGGAACACTGAAGCTTTCTTT
cdr3_aa: CASSDRVGWNTEAFF

clone_size: -
v_call: TRBV24-1
j_call: TRBJ2-3
d_call: TRBD1
cdr3_nt: TGTGCCACCAGTGATATACAGGGGCCAAGCACAGATACGCAGTATTTT
cdr3_aa: CATSDIQGPSTDTQYF

clone_size: -
v_call: TRBV4-2
j_call: TRBJ2-7
d_call: TRBD2
cdr3_nt: TGTGCCAGCAGCCAAGTAGCGACTAGCCCCTACGAGCAGTACTTC
cdr3_aa: CASSQVATSPYEQYF

clone_size: once
v_call: TRBV10-3
j_call: TRBJ1-1
d_call: -
cdr3_nt: TGTGCCATCAGCGGACTGAAGAACACTGAAGCTTTCTTT
cdr3_aa: CAISGLKNTEAFF

clone_size: -
v_call: TRBV18
j_call: TRBJ2-7
d_call: TRBD1
cdr3_nt: TGTGCCAGCTCACCGCTTCCCGGGACAGGGTACGAGCAGTACTTC
cdr3_aa: CASSPLPGTGYEQYF

clone_size: -
v_call: TRBV28
j_call: TRBJ2-7
d_call: TRBD1
cdr3_nt: TGTGCCAGCATCCGACAGGGAGAGGGCTACGAGCAGTACTTC
cdr3_aa: CASIRQGEGYEQYF

clone_size: -
v_call: TRBV28
j_call: TRBJ2-1
d_call: TRBD2
cdr3_nt: TGTGCCAGCAGTTTAGGGACTAGCGCCCTCGATGAGCAGTTCTTC
cdr3_aa: CASSLGTSALDEQFF

clone_size: -
v_call: TRBV19
j_call: TRBJ2-6
d_call: -
cdr3_nt: TGTGCCAGTAGTATAGGCCCCCCCCAGTTCTCTGGGGCCAACGTCCTGACTTTC
cdr3_aa: CASSIGPPQFSGANVLTF

clone_size: -
v_call: TRBV28
j_call: TRBJ2-7
d_call: TRBD1
cdr3_nt: TGTGCCAGCAGGCAAACCGGGACAGGGTCCTACGAGCAGTACTTC
cdr3_aa: CASRQTGTGSYEQYF

clone_size: -
v_call: TRBV15
j_call: TRBJ2-7
d_call: -
cdr3_nt: TGTGCCACCAGCCCCCGGGACGGGAGTCGGGAGCAGTACTTC
cdr3_aa: CATSPRDGSREQYF

clone_size: -
v_call: TRBV4-1
j_call: TRBJ2-1
d_call: TRBD2
cdr3_nt: TGCGCCAGCAGCCAAGATCTAGCTAGCGGGCCCCATTACAATGAGCAGTTCTTC
cdr3_aa: CASSQDLASGPHYNEQFF

clone_size: -
v_call: TRBV6-6
j_call: TRBJ2-1
d_call: TRBD2
cdr3_nt: TGTGCCAGCAGTCCCCTTAGCGGGGCGAGCTCCTACAATGAGCAGTTCTTC
cdr3_aa: CASSPLSGASSYNEQFF

clone_size: -
v_call: TRBV6-2/TRBV6-3
j_call: TRBJ1-5
d_call: TRBD1
cdr3_nt: TGTGCCAGCAGTACCCTGACAGGGGGCAATCAGCCCCAGCATTTT
cdr3_aa: CASSTLTGGNQPQHF

clone_size: once
v_call: TRBV7-9
j_call: TRBJ1-3
d_call: -
cdr3_nt: TGTGCGGTCACCGGGGAGCTGTCAGGAAACACCATATATTTT
cdr3_aa: CAVTGELSGNTIYF

clone_size: -
v_call: TRBV7-2
j_call: TRBJ2-3
d_call: TRBD2
cdr3_nt: TGTGCCAGCACCGTAGGGTCTAGCGGGATCACCACAGATACGCAGTATTTT
cdr3_aa: CASTVGSSGITTDTQYF

clone_size: -
v_call: TRBV29-1
j_call: TRBJ1-1
d_call: TRBD1
cdr3_nt: TGCAGCGTTGACAGGGGGCGGACTGAAGCTTTCTTT
cdr3_aa: CSVDRGRTEAFF

clone_size: -
v_call: TRBV7-3
j_call: TRBJ1-6
d_call: -
cdr3_nt: TGTGCCAGCAGCTTAGGAGGCGGGGGTACGAATTCACCCCTCCACTTT
cdr3_aa: CASSLGGGGTNSPLHF

clone_size: -
v_call: TRBV7-3
j_call: TRBJ2-5
d_call: TRBD2
cdr3_nt: TGTGCCAGCAGCTTAAATCACCTAGCGGGAGTAGAGACCCAGTACTTC
cdr3_aa: CASSLNHLAGVETQYF

clone_size: -
v_call: TRBV7-9
j_call: TRBJ2-5
d_call: TRBD1
cdr3_nt: TGTGCCAGCAGCTGGCCGGGACAGGGAGAGACCCAGTACTTC
cdr3_aa: CASSWPGQGETQYF

clone_size: -
v_call: TRBV12-3/TRBV12-4
j_call: TRBJ2-7
d_call: TRBD1
cdr3_nt: TGTGCCAGCAGTTTAGCAGGGACAGGGGAGCAGTACTTC
cdr3_aa: CASSLAGTGEQYF

clone_size: once
v_call: TRBV27
j_call: TRBJ2-1
d_call: -
cdr3_nt: TGTGCCAGCAGTTTACTGGCCTCAAGCTCCTACAATGAGCAGTTCTTC
cdr3_aa: CASSLLASSSYNEQFF

clone_size: -
v_call: TRBV4-2
j_call: TRBJ2-3
d_call: TRBD1
cdr3_nt: TGTGCCAGCAGCCAAGACAATCCGGGACAGGGAACAGATACGCAGTATTTT
cdr3_aa: CASSQDNPGQGTDTQYF

clone_size: once
v_call: TRBV5-1
j_call: TRBJ2-5
d_call: TRBD2
cdr3_nt: TGCGCCAGCAGCTTGTCGTCTAGCGGGAGTTTGGTCGGGGAGACCCAGTACTTC
cdr3_aa: CASSLSSSGSLVGETQYF